This T cell receptor (beta chain) stems from a study of molecular identifiers for immune sequencing clone quantification. This CDR3 contains 14 residues. Trimming removed 3 bases from V and 4 bases from J, with 13 bases in between. CDR1 is MGHRA and CDR2 is YSYEKL in the germline V gene. The sorting of naive CD8 T cells used the CD8+CD4-CCR7+CD45RA+ phenotype. One entry per CDR3 protein results from TCRdb running MiXCR on the PCR reads. Altogether nearly 650,000 distinct CDR3 sequences are present, around 25% being singletons, with the ten largest covering about 0.81%. Study results and caveats: With a barcode shared among identical TCR molecules, highly expanded clone sizes could be underestimated. It was shown that clones above 20 RNA copies held over 99% of effector molecules, but under 1% in naive cells.

This clonotype was seen only a few times. Its antigen is unidentified. The receptor's source is a human donor in good health. Some libraries in this study had Jurkat cell RNA spiked in. The V and J genes are TRBV4-1 and TRBJ2-7, with D hard to call. Sequencing used naive CD8+ T cells from blood, with Jurkat cell RNA spiked in. Stated subset: FACS-sorted CD8+CD4-CCR7+CD45RA+ naive T cells. CDR3 coding DNA: TGCGCCAGCAGCCAGACGGAGCTGAGATACGAGCAGTACTTC. Its translation: CASSQTELRYEQYF.